This paragraph covers one T cell receptor (beta chain) sequence. Negative isolation was used for CD8+ and CD4+ T cells and FACS enrichment for TEMRA cells. This specimen comes from a study of CD8 T cells in Susac syndrome. A quantity of about 0.45 to 1 ug RNA underwent reverse transcription using random hexamers. MiXCR, applied by TCRdb to the immunoSEQ multiplex PCR reads, yields one record per CDR3 protein. The sample carries under 200,000 distinct CDR3 sequences, 92% recorded once. This TCR was recovered from a human donor in good health. The sample was CD4+ T cells from PBMCs.

The CDR3 bases are TGCAGCGTTGAAAAATTCGACGGGGGCACCGGGGAGCTGTTTTTT. Protein sequence: CSVEKFDGGTGELFF. The chain joins TRBV29-1 to TRBJ2-2, with a possible D match to TRBD2 (6 bases). Trimming stripped 2 bases from V and 4 bases from J, with 14 bases between. This CDR3 has 15 amino acids. CDR1 SQVTM and CDR2 ANQGSEA come from the germline V gene.